The source of this T cell receptor beta chain is a study of blood T cell repertoires in COVID-19. Study processing details: Quantification of nucleated cells was approximated via reference gene primer amplification. Clones were sequenced by immunoSEQ multiplex PCR, and TCRdb holds only the in-frame ones, with some missing. V and J calls and clone size are those listed in that table; D and trimming were worked out from the DNA. The repertoire consists of a few hundred thousand clones, with approximately 90% occurring once and the leading ten covering approximately 9.3%. The ends were cut back, 5 bases at V and 4 bases at J, with 17 bases in the middle. CDR3 length: 15 residues. Germline V gene sequence: CDR1 SGHTA, CDR2 FQGNSA. This clone has a handful of counts.

This chain uses TRBV7-2 with TRBJ1-2, with unresolved D. The sequence derives from a woman aged 50 to 60 who had recovered from COVID-19. The source material was PBMCs or T cells enriched from blood (not recorded which). The CDR3 here is CASSLNLLLGYGYTF. The CDR3 region has the DNA TGTGCCAGCAGCCTTAACCTACTCCTCGGCTATGGCTACACCTTC.